The following is a T cell receptor beta chain sequence with its context. The data stem from a study of blood T cells in healthy people across ages. CDR1 is SGHRS, CDR2 YFSETQ, per germline. Trimming removed 4 bases from V and 6 bases from J; junction bases left unmatched: 7. The CDR3 length is 14 residues. The use of a sample-barcoded 5' primer and a J-beta primer mix characterized a second PCR of about 7 to 12 cycles. One entry per CDR3 protein, called by TCRdb with MiXCR from the 5' RACE reads. There are hundreds of thousands of distinct CDR3 sequences in the sample; more than 45% occur only once, and 20% to 25% lies in the top ten.

The chain uses TRBV5-1 and TRBJ1-5, with TRBD1 matching over 7 bases. The clonotype comes from a man aged 30-40 years in good health. Sequences were obtained from blood. The CDR3 DNA reads TGCGCCAGCAGCCAAGACAGGGTTGGTCAGCCCCAGCATTTT. It yields the protein CASSQDRVGQPQHF. Variable domain in full (rest from reference TRBV5-1 and TRBJ1-5): KAGVTQTPRYLIKTRGQQVTLSCSPISGHRSVSWYQQTPGQGLQFLFEYFSETQRNKGNFPGRFSGRQFSNSRSEMNVSTLELGDSALYLCASSQDRVGQPQHFGDGTRLSIL.